This passage covers 21 T cell receptor beta chains from one sample sequenced in a study of cytomegalovirus exposure and HLA in healthy donors. 13 Jbeta primers and 60 Vbeta primers were used for the PCR. Sequencing was performed with immunoSEQ multiplex PCR; in TCRdb, only in-frame clones are kept and a portion is missing. Among approximately 160,000 clones listed, 77% were seen once. Material: PBMCs. Every receptor here comes from a woman aged 25 to 45 in good health and CMV-seronegative.

The chain has TRBV27 and TRBJ1-2; D unclear. V lost 2 bases, J lost 6 bases, and 10 bases lay in between. In germline, CDR1 is MNHEY, CDR2 SMNVEV (reference sequence). The CDR3 runs to 13 residues. The CDR3 nucleotides read TGTGCCAGCAGTTTAGACTGGAGGCATGGCTACACCTTC. This translates into CASSLDWRHGYTF.

This clone was detected only once. The chain has TRBV6-1 and TRBJ2-3; TRBD2 matches 8 bases. In germline, CDR1 is MNHNS, CDR2 SASEGT. CDR3 length: 17 amino acids. The J segment lost 0 bases and the V segment lost 4 bases, leaving 9 bases of the junction unmatched. The CDR3 DNA reads as TGTGCCAGCAGTGTGTTGGCGGGAGGCCCCAGCACAGATACGCAGTATTTT. Residues: CASSVLAGGPSTDTQYF.

This chain links TRBV11-2 with TRBJ2-7, with TRBD2 as a possible D gene (6 bases). The CDR3 loop spans 15 amino acids. Germline V gives CDR1 SGHAT, CDR2 FQNNGV. Trimming shortened V by 3 bases and J by 2 bases, and 14 bases separated the two germline ends. The CDR3 loop is CASSFLEGRTYEQYF. CDR3 bases: TGTGCCAGCAGCTTCCTGGAGGGGAGAACCTACGAGCAGTACTTC.

The V gene is TRBV5-1, the J gene TRBJ2-5, with 8 bases matching TRBD2. V was pared by 4 bases and J by 2 bases, with 7 bases of the junction left unmatched. Germline-derived CDR1 and CDR2 are SGHRS and YFSETQ. The CDR3 has 15 amino acids. In nucleotides, the CDR3 is TGCGCCAGCAGCCGCGGGGGGCCGGGACAAGAGACCCAGTACTTC. This gives the protein CASSRGGPGQETQYF.

The chain uses TRBV4-3 and TRBJ1-2; D not resolved. Germline V lookup: CDR1 LGHNA, CDR2 YSLEER. V lost 0 bases and J lost 4, with 9 bases in between. This CDR3 is built from 14 residues. In nucleotides, the CDR3 is TGCGCCAGCAGCCAAGATACCAGGTTCTATGGCTACACCTTC. This encodes CASSQDTRFYGYTF.

The chain carries TRBV7-9 and TRBJ2-1; TRBD2 agrees at 7 bases. Unmatched junction bases numbered 5, after V lost 3 bases and J lost 6 bases. Germline lookup yields CDR1 SEHNR and CDR2 FQNEAQ (reference sequence). The CDR3 runs 14 residues. The CDR3 sequence is CASSFAGEGNEQFF. The DNA for the CDR3 is TGTGCCAGCAGCTTCGCGGGAGAGGGCAATGAGCAGTTCTTC.

J is TRBJ2-7 and V is TRBV7-2, with D possibly being TRBD2 (6 bases). V shed 2 bases and J shed 3 bases, with 20 bases lying between them. The CDR3 is 17 residues long. The germline CDR1 and CDR2 sequences are SGHTA and FQGNSA. CDR3 sequence: CASSLKRQTRSHYEQYF. The CDR3 coding sequence is TGTGCCAGCAGCTTAAAGCGACAGACTAGATCTCACTACGAGCAGTACTTC.

The chain is built from TRBV28 and TRBJ2-7; D is perhaps TRBD1 (6 bases). Germline values: CDR1 MDHEN, CDR2 SYDVKM. The ends were cut back, 10 bases at V and 4 bases at J, with 11 bases in the middle. CDR3 size: 11 residues. The CDR3 sequence: CATSTGYEQYF. CDR3 in DNA: TGTGCCACATCGACAGGTTACGAGCAGTACTTC.

The gene calls are TRBV19 and TRBJ2-1; 14 bases align to TRBD2. Germline CDR1 and CDR2: LNHDA and SQIVND (reference sequence). The length of the CDR3 is 15 residues. The CDR3 DNA is TGTGCGATAAGCCGACTAGCGGGAGGGTTCAATGAGCAGTTCTTC. It is translated as CAISRLAGGFNEQFF.

Only one count was recorded for this clone. The chain recombines TRBV5-5 with TRBJ1-1, with 9 bases fitting TRBD1. Germline trimming cut 3 bases from V and 4 bases from J; bases unmatched to any gene: 1. CDR3 length: 13 residues. Germline CDR1 reads SGHKS; CDR2 reads YYEKEE (reference sequence). The CDR3 loop reads CASSWDRATEAFF. Written as DNA, the CDR3 is TGTGCCAGCAGCTGGGACAGGGCCACTGAAGCTTTCTTT.

The J gene is TRBJ2-7, the V gene TRBV6-5, with 9 bases that match TRBD1. Germline V gives CDR1 MNHEY, CDR2 SVGAGI. With V trimmed by 6 bases and J by 3 bases, 6 bases remained unmatched. The CDR3 totals 14 residues. The CDR3 region is CASSSGQGSYEQYF. The CDR3 DNA is TGTGCCAGCAGCTCGGGACAGGGTAGCTACGAGCAGTACTTC.

This chain joins TRBV4-2 and TRBJ1-5, with a tentative D call TRBD1 (6 bases). V shed 0 bases and J shed 5 bases, with 11 bases lying between them. Germline assignment: CDR1 LGHNA and CDR2 YNFKEQ. CDR3 length: 15 amino acids. CDR3 sequence reads: CASSQDRTEDQPQHF. CDR3 bases: TGTGCCAGCAGCCAAGATAGGACAGAAGATCAGCCCCAGCATTTT.

The table lists this clone with a count of one. The chain links TRBV6-1 to TRBJ1-5, with D perhaps TRBD1 (5 bases). Trimming stripped 6 bases from V and 6 bases from J, with 12 bases between. This CDR3 comprises 13 residues. Germline CDR1 and CDR2: MNHNS and SASEGT. Here the CDR3 reads CASRIQGSQPQHF. The CDR3 region has the DNA TGTGCCAGCAGGATTCAGGGAAGTCAGCCCCAGCATTTT.

The V and J genes are TRBV27 and TRBJ1-5; TRBD1 is a possible D gene (5 bases). Per germline, CDR1 MNHEY and CDR2 SMNVEV (reference sequence). V was trimmed by 5 bases and J by 0 bases, leaving 14 bases between them. The length of the CDR3 is 16 residues. CDR3 nucleotides: TGTGCCAGCAGTGCTAGGGGCGATTATAGCAATCAGCCCCAGCATTTT. It is translated as CASSARGDYSNQPQHF.

V gene TRBV11-2 combines with J gene TRBJ2-3; 15 bases agree with TRBD2. Per the germline V gene, CDR1 is SGHAT and CDR2 is FQNNGV. V lost 0 bases to trimming and J lost 6 bases; unmatched junction nucleotides: 7. This CDR3 spans 18 amino acids. This CDR3 reads CASSLDGRTSGRADTQYF. For the CDR3, the DNA is TGTGCCAGCAGCTTAGATGGTCGGACTAGCGGGAGGGCGGATACGCAGTATTTT.

In DNA, the CDR3 is TGTGCCAGCAGCTCCATAGCGGGGGGCACAGATACGCAGTATTTT. This gives the protein CASSSIAGGTDTQYF. The chain combines TRBV7-3 with TRBJ2-3; 9 nucleotides line up with TRBD2. J gave up 1 base and V 4 bases, and 3 bases lay outside the gene matches. The germline gives CDR1 SGHTA, CDR2 FQGTGA. The CDR3 extends over 15 amino acids.

The rearrangement links TRBV9 to TRBJ2-7; tentatively, D is TRBD2 (6 bases). V dropped 3 bases and J dropped 6 bases, with 19 bases sitting between them. The CDR3 loop spans 15 amino acids. Germline values: CDR1 SGDLS, CDR2 YYNGEE. CDR3 residues: CASSGGGGESPEQYF. CDR3 coding DNA: TGTGCCAGCAGCGGGGGAGGCGGGGAATCCCCCGAGCAGTACTTC.

This chain uses TRBV6-1 with TRBJ2-6, with 8 bases aligning to TRBD1. Germline trimming cut 6 bases from V and 2 bases from J; bases unmatched to any gene: 3. Germline V gene lookup returns CDR1 MNHNS and CDR2 SASEGT. This CDR3 region has 15 residues. CDR3 loop: CASRQGAAGANVLTF. In DNA, the CDR3 is TGTGCCAGCAGGCAGGGGGCGGCTGGGGCCAACGTCCTGACTTTC.

There are a few counts of this clone. The chain combines TRBV7-9 with TRBJ1-1; D remains unclear. Trimming shortened V by 0 bases and J by 4 bases, and 18 bases separated the two germline ends. Germline CDR1 SEHNR, CDR2 FQNEAQ (reference sequence). The CDR3 covers 17 residues. CDR3 region: CASSLALGGFRGTEAFF. CDR3 DNA sequence: TGTGCCAGCAGCTTAGCGTTGGGTGGATTTAGAGGCACTGAAGCTTTCTTT.

The chain is built from TRBV6-1 and TRBJ1-3; no definite D call. The CDR3 runs 11 residues. Germline CDR1 and CDR2: MNHNS and SASEGT. Trimming took off 10 bases at V and 7 bases at J, with 11 bases between the two ends. The DNA of the CDR3 is TGTGCCACCGGACGGGGTAACACCATATATTTT. It codes for CATGRGNTIYF.

The chain combines TRBV6-1 with TRBJ1-2; 8 positions match TRBD1. This CDR3 has 16 amino acids. Germline-derived CDR1 and CDR2 are MNHNS and SASEGT. V lost 3 bases, J lost 4 bases, and 10 bases stayed unmatched. Written as DNA, the CDR3 is TGTGCCAGCAGTGACGGACAGGGAATAGAAATCTATGGCTACACCTTC. This sequence encodes CASSDGQGIEIYGYTF.